The next 21 T cell receptor beta chains were all read from a single sample in a study of T cell repertoires in cytomegalovirus infection. TCRdb re-analysed the reads in MiXCR, keeping a single row per CDR3 protein. The data show some 800,000 distinct CDR3 sequences, with about 29% seen just once and about 12% held by the top ten. No antigen is known for these receptors. The sample here was cultured CD8+ T cells from PBMCs, taken from culture after CMV antigen stimulation. Receptors were obtained from a human donor in good health (CMV status not recorded). Some clones in this sample may be carry-over from other donors' samples.

The chain has TRBV20-1 and TRBJ2-2, with D maybe TRBD1 (6 bases). This CDR3 is 14 amino acids long. Trimming removed 2 bases at V and 7 bases at J, with 14 bases between. Looked up from germline, CDR1 is DFQATT and CDR2 is SNEGSKA (reference sequence). As DNA, the CDR3 is TGCAGTGCTAGATTTAAACAGGGAAACGGGGAGCTGTTTTTT. Its translation: CSARFKQGNGELFF.

This chain connects TRBV27 to TRBJ1-1; D gene ambiguous. The V end lost 0 bases, the J end lost 9 bases, and 11 bases lay between the germline ends. The CDR3 has 13 amino acids. Looked up from germline, CDR1 is MNHEY and CDR2 is SMNVEV (reference sequence). The CDR3 coding sequence is TGTGCCAGCAGTTTATCGTCGAGGCTCCAAGCTTTCTTT. Its translation: CASSLSSRLQAFF.

This clonotype was recorded many times. The chain employs TRBV6-1 and TRBJ2-1; TRBD2 matches 10 bases. The V and J ends lost 5 bases and 3 bases, in that order; junction bases with no gene match: 7. This CDR3 contains 16 residues. Germline assignment: CDR1 MNHNS and CDR2 SASEGT. The CDR3 nucleotides are TGTGCCAGCAGTTCCCTAGCGGGGGCGTACTACAATGAGCAGTTCTTC. As protein: CASSSLAGAYYNEQFF.

A few counts support this clonotype. This rearrangement joins TRBV12-5 to TRBJ1-1; D possibly corresponds to TRBD1 (6 bases). The germline V and J ends were trimmed by 4 bases and 4 bases, with 19 bases remaining between them. CDR1 and CDR2 from the germline V gene are LGHNT and FRNRAP. The CDR3 is 16 residues long. The CDR3 nucleotides read TGTGCTAGTGGTTCCCCACGGGAGGGCAGGGGCACTGAAGCTTTCTTT. It specifies CASGSPREGRGTEAFF.

The table lists this clonotype with a few counts. One end of the junction varies from germline; a read error may be responsible. The chain has TRBV9 and TRBJ2-3, with unresolved D. CDR3 length equals 13 residues. CDR1 is SGDLS, CDR2 YYNGEE, per germline. The CDR3 coding sequence is TGTGCCAGCAGCGTAACCACCCGAGATCCGCAGTATTTT. The encoded protein is CASSVTTRDPQYF.

This clonotype was picked up many times. This chain joins TRBV7-6 and TRBJ2-3, with 7 bases aligning to TRBD1. Germline V lookup: CDR1 SGHVS, CDR2 FNYEAQ. CDR3 length: 13 amino acids. Trimming took 3 bases from V and 5 from J; bases not matched to a gene: 2. The CDR3 DNA reads as TGTGCCAGCAGCTTTGGGGACAGAGATACGCAGTATTTT. Its translation is CASSFGDRDTQYF.

The chain carries TRBV10-3 and TRBJ2-5, with D possibly matching TRBD2 (5 bases). With 6 bases removed from V and 2 bases from J, the gap between germline ends came to 16 bases. The CDR3 spans 15 residues. Germline V gene lookup returns CDR1 ENHRY and CDR2 SYGVKD. The CDR3 reads CAIRRGPGIQETQYF. The CDR3 DNA is TGTGCCATCAGGCGCGGGCCCGGCATACAAGAGACCCAGTACTTC.

This clonotype was counted a few times. The chain employs TRBV12-3 or TRBV12-4 and TRBJ1-1; D remains ambiguous. The CDR3 consists of 15 residues. Trimming took off 5 bases at V and 3 bases at J, with 16 bases between the two ends. CDR3 nucleotide sequence: TGTGCCAGCAGTGGAAGTTGGAACGGGGACACTGAAGCTTTCTTT. Its translation: CASSGSWNGDTEAFF.

This chain links TRBV7-6 with TRBJ2-5, with TRBD2 matching 8 bases. Germline lookup yields CDR1 SGHVS and CDR2 FNYEAQ. There are 18 residues in the CDR3. With 6 bases clipped from V and 3 bases from J, the junction kept 18 bases outside the gene matches. The CDR3 DNA sequence: TGTGCCAGCAGGGACACAGGAGTGGGCGGGGGGCTCGAAGAGACCCAGTACTTC. Translating gives CASRDTGVGGGLEETQYF.

J is TRBJ2-4 and V is TRBV6-2 or TRBV6-3; D is possibly TRBD1 (6 bases). This CDR3 region has 19 residues. Trimming left V 5 bases short and J 4 bases short, with 27 bases between. Germline V gene sequence: CDR1 MNHEY, CDR2 SVGEGT. CDR3 region: CASSERKQGLVYGKNIQYF. CDR3 in DNA: TGTGCCAGCAGTGAAAGGAAACAGGGCCTAGTTTATGGTAAAAACATTCAGTACTTC.

V gene TRBV7-6 combines with J gene TRBJ1-3; 8 nucleotides agree with TRBD1. The CDR3 is 16 residues long. CDR1 and CDR2 (germline): SGHVS, FNYEAQ. V gave up 1 base and J gave up 2 bases; unmatched junction bases: 4. This CDR3 is CASSLETRGPGNTIYF. CDR3 coding DNA: TGTGCCAGCAGCTTAGAAACCAGGGGGCCTGGAAACACCATATATTTT.

This clonotype was seen more than once but under ten times. The rearrangement links TRBV4-2 to TRBJ1-6, with a tentative D call TRBD1 (5 bases). The CDR3 extends over 15 amino acids. Germline-derived CDR1 and CDR2 are LGHNA and YNFKEQ. The V gene lost 0 bases and the J gene lost 13 bases, with 16 bases spanning the gap. CDR3: CASSQEIAGASPLHF. The CDR3 DNA is TGTGCCAGCAGCCAAGAGATAGCCGGGGCATCGCCCCTCCACTTT.

The V and J genes are TRBV25-1 and TRBJ1-2; maybe TRBD1 (6 bases). The CDR3 is 16 residues long. V dropped 9 bases and J dropped 1 base, with 21 bases sitting between them. CDR1 is MGHDK and CDR2 is SYGVNS in the germline V gene. CDR3 DNA: TGTGCCAGGAACGGACAGTTCCCTCTCGTTAACTATGGCTACACCTTC. The encoded protein is CARNGQFPLVNYGYTF.

The chain joins TRBV7-9 to TRBJ1-4, with 8 bases fitting TRBD1. The V gene end was trimmed by 5 bases and the J gene end by 0 bases; junction bases not matched to a gene: 17. CDR1 is SEHNR, CDR2 FQNEAQ, per germline (reference sequence). This CDR3 comprises 20 residues. CDR3 region: CASSIPSQGDDFATNEKLFF. Here the CDR3 DNA reads TGTGCCAGCAGCATTCCGTCACAGGGGGACGACTTTGCAACTAATGAAAAACTGTTTTTT.

The genes are TRBV27 and TRBJ1-2, with D unresolved. The V gene lost 8 bases and the J gene lost 5 bases, with 15 bases spanning the gap. In germline, CDR1 is MNHEY, CDR2 SMNVEV (reference sequence). The CDR3 is made up of 13 amino acids. The CDR3 DNA sequence: TGTGCCAGCGGCCGGGCAGAACCTTATGGCTACACCTTC. Amino acid sequence: CASGRAEPYGYTF.

This clonotype has only a few counts. The chain joins TRBV5-1 to TRBJ2-3; the D gene could be TRBD1 or TRBD2 (5 bases each). This CDR3 is built from 14 residues. Trimming cost V 9 bases and J 4 bases, with 18 bases left between them. Germline CDR1 is SGHRS and CDR2 is YFSETQ. CDR3 loop: CATSRDGSADTQYF. CDR3 sequence (DNA): TGCGCCACCTCTCGGGACGGAAGTGCAGATACGCAGTATTTT.

This sequence joins TRBV4-1 and TRBJ1-4; 7 bases map to TRBD1. Germline V gene sequence: CDR1 MGHRA, CDR2 YSYEKL. J was trimmed by 5 bases and V by 4 bases; bases with no gene match: 10. The length of the CDR3 is 16 residues. The CDR3 reads CASSRTTEGANEKLFF. The CDR3 bases are TGCGCCAGCAGCCGAACTACAGAGGGGGCGAATGAAAAACTGTTTTTT.

This sequence joins TRBV5-1 and TRBJ2-1; the D is unclear. Looked up from germline, CDR1 is SGHRS and CDR2 is YFSETQ. Trimming pared 2 bases from V and 2 bases from J, leaving 14 bases between. The CDR3 runs 16 residues. The CDR3 here is CASSFSLTFPYNEQFF. DNA of the CDR3: TGCGCCAGCAGCTTCTCGTTAACCTTCCCCTACAATGAGCAGTTCTTC.

The chain couples TRBV4-1 to TRBJ2-5, with TRBD1 matching 11 bases. This CDR3 comprises 18 residues. With V trimmed by 2 bases and J by 2 bases, 10 bases remained unmatched. Germline values: CDR1 MGHRA, CDR2 YSYEKL. The CDR3 protein is CASSQRNGQGAGQETQYF. Written as DNA, the CDR3 is TGCGCCAGCAGCCAAAGGAATGGACAGGGGGCAGGGCAAGAGACCCAGTACTTC.

Comments on this clonotype: It may be a read error: a sequence one base away is much more abundant. The chain employs TRBV2 and TRBJ2-7; D call uncertain. CDR1 SNHLY and CDR2 FYNNEI come from the germline V gene. The CDR3 runs 14 residues. The CDR3 DNA reads TGTGCCAACAGTGTGGCCGAAAGCCGAGGCGAGCAGTACTTC. This codes for CANSVAESRGEQYF.

This clonotype was picked up many times. The CDR3 loop reads CASSSRGGTNTGELFF. DNA for the CDR3: TGTGCCAGCAGCTCCCGGGGGGGGACGAACACCGGGGAGCTGTTTTTT. The chain recombines TRBV7-2 with TRBJ2-2, with TRBD2 matching 8 bases. CDR1 and CDR2 from the germline V gene are SGHTA and FQGNSA. The length of the CDR3 is 16 residues. Trimming cost V 4 bases and J 0 bases; bases outside gene matches: 4.